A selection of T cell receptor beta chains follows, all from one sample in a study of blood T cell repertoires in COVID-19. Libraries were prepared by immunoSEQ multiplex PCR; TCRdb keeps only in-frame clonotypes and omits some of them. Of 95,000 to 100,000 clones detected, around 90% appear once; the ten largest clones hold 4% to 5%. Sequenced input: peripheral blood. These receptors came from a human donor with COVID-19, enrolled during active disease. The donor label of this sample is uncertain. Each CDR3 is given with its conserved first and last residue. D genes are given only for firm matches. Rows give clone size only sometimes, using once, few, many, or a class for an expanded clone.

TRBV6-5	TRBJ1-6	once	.	TGTGCCAGCAGGAATTCTAACAGAGGGTCACCCCTCCACTTT	CASRNSNRGSPLHF
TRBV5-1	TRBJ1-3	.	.	TGCGCCAGCAGCTTGGAAGGGAGCTCTAGAAACACCATATATTTT	CASSLEGSSRNTIYF
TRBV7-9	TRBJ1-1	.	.	TGTGCCAGCAGCCCCACAGAAGCTTTCTTT	CASSPTEAFF
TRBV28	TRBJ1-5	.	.	TGTGCCAGCAGTTTATACCAGGGTAAGGGACAGCCCCAGCATTTT	CASSLYQGKGQPQHF
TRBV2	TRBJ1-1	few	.	TGTGCCAGCAGATCGTCAGGGCCGAACACTGAAGCTTTCTTT	CASRSSGPNTEAFF
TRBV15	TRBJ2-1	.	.	TGTGCCACCAGCCTCCGGGGAGATAGAGGTGAGCAGTTCTTC	CATSLRGDRGEQFF
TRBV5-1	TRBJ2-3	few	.	TGCGCCAGCAGCTTGGAGGCCATTGTCATGGGCAGCACAGATACGCAGTATTTT	CASSLEAIVMGSTDTQYF
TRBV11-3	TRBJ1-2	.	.	TGTGCCAGCAGCTTAGATCATACAGCCTGGGGCTACACCTTC	CASSLDHTAWGYTF
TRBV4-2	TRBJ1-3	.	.	TGTGCCAGCAGCCAAGATCCTCGGGAACTCTTCTCTGGAAACACCATATATTTT	CASSQDPRELFSGNTIYF
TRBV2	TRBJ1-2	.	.	TGTGCCAGCAGTCCCGATGAGCGTAGGCACTATGGCTACACCTTC	CASSPDERRHYGYTF
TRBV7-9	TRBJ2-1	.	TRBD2	TGTGCCAGCAACTTACTACTAGCGGGGGGGCCCAATGAGCAGTTCTTC	CASNLLLAGGPNEQFF
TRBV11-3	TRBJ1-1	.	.	TGTGCCAGCAGCACTTTAGAGGGCCCTGAAGCTTTCTTT	CASSTLEGPEAFF
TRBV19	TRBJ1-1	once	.	TGTGCCAGTAGTTACGGGGGGAGGAACACTGAAGCTTTCTTT	CASSYGGRNTEAFF
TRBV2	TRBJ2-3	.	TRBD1	TGTGCCAGTGGGACAGGGATCCTCTCAGATACGCAGTATTTT	CASGTGILSDTQYF
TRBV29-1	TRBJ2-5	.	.	TGCAGCGTTGAAGGGGGGGACTCTACCCAGTACTTC	CSVEGGDSTQYF
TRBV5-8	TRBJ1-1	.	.	TGTGCCAGCAGCTTGATGGGCTCTGAAACTGAAGCTTTCTTT	CASSLMGSETEAFF
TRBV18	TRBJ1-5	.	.	TGTGCCAGCTCACCCCAAGGGGGATCCAGCAATCAGCCCCAGCATTTT	CASSPQGGSSNQPQHF
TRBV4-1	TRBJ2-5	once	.	TGCGCCAGCAGCCAAATCGTCTTAGAGACCCAGTACTTC	CASSQIVLETQYF
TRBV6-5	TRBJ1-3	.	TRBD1	TGTGCCAGCAGCAGGACAGGGGATGGAAACACCATATATTTT	CASSRTGDGNTIYF
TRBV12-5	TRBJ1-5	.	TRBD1	TGTGCTAGTGGCCAGACAGGGGTCCCACGTCAGCCCCAGCATTTT	CASGQTGVPRQPQHF
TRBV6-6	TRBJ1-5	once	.	TGTGCCAGCAGTTACGAGTACCGTCAGCCCCAGCATTTT	CASSYEYRQPQHF
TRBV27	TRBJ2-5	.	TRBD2	TGTGCCAGCAGTTTAGTGGGGACTAGCGGGGGGGAGACCCAGTACTTC	CASSLVGTSGGETQYF
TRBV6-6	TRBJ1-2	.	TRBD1	TGTGCCAGCAGCCGACAGGGGTTCGCCGGGGGGATGGACTATGGCTACACCTTC	CASSRQGFAGGMDYGYTF
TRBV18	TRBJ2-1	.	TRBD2	TGTGCCAGCTCACCGAGCGGGGGCGACTACAATGAGCAGTTCTTC	CASSPSGGDYNEQFF
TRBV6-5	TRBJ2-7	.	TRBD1	TGTGCCAGCAGCGACGTGGGACAGGGGGTAGTCGAGCAGTACTTC	CASSDVGQGVVEQYF
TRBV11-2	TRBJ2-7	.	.	TGTGCCAGCACCGACCCGGGACTTTCCAGCTCCTACGAGCAGTACTTC	CASTDPGLSSSYEQYF
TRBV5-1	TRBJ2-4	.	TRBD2	TGCGCCAGCAGGGAGGGACTAGCGGGAAACATTCAGTACTTC	CASREGLAGNIQYF
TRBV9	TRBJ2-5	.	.	TGTGCCAGCAAGCCCGAGGGAGGAGAGACCCAGTACTTC	CASKPEGGETQYF
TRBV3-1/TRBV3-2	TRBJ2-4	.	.	TGTGCCAGCAGCCTGAGAGGAGGGGTCAAAAACATTCAGTACTTC	CASSLRGGVKNIQYF
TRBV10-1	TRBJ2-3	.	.	TGCGCCAGCAGTGCTTCTTCGAGCGAGGCTACGCAGTATTTT	CASSASSSEATQYF
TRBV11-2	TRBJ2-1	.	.	TGTGCCAGCAACCTGCGGGCGGGAAGCTCCTACAATGAGCAGTTCTTC	CASNLRAGSSYNEQFF
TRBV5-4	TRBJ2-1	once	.	TGTGCCAGCAGCTTCGGGGAGTATGAGCAGTTCTTC	CASSFGEYEQFF
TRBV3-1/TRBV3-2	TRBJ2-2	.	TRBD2	TGTGCCAGCAGCCGAAGCGGGGGAGCTTACACCGGGGAGCTGTTTTTT	CASSRSGGAYTGELFF
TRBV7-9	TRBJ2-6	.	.	TGTGCCAGCAGCTTGCTAGGGGCCAACGTCCTGACTTTC	CASSLLGANVLTF
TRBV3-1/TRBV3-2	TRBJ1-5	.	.	TGTGCCAGCAGCCAAGACAGTTTGGGCAATCAGCCCCAGCATTTT	CASSQDSLGNQPQHF
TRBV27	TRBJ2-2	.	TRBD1	TGTGCCAGCAGTTTGGGACAGGGGCAAGGGAACACCGGGGAGCTGTTTTTT	CASSLGQGQGNTGELFF
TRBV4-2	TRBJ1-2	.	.	TGTGCCAGCAGCCAGGGGCGGCAAGATGGCTACACCTTC	CASSQGRQDGYTF
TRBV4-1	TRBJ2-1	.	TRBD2	TGCGCCAGCAGCCAAGCCGGGGGGACCTACAATGAGCAGTTCTTC	CASSQAGGTYNEQFF
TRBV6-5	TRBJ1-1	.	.	TGTGCCAGCAATCTTCTCGACGGGACTGAAGCTTTCTTT	CASNLLDGTEAFF
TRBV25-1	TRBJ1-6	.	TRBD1	TGTGCCAGCAGTGCCCAGGGGGCGGATTCACCCCTCCACTTT	CASSAQGADSPLHF
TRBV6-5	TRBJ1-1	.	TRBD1	TGTGCCAGCAGGGGTAGGGGACAGGGGAGGACTGAAGCTTTCTTT	CASRGRGQGRTEAFF
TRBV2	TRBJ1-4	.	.	TGTGCCAGCAGTGTGCGTAGTAATGAAAAACTGTTTTTT	CASSVRSNEKLFF
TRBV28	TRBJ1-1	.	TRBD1	TGTGCCACCCTTCGACAGGGGGCTAGGACTGAAGCTTTCTTT	CATLRQGARTEAFF
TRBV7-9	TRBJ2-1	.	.	TGTGCCAGCAGCCCTCGAGACTCCTACAATGAGCAGTTCTTC	CASSPRDSYNEQFF
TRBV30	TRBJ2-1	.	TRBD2	TGTGCCTGGAGTTATGGACTAGCGGGAGCTGAGCAGTTCTTC	CAWSYGLAGAEQFF
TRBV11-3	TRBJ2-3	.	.	TGTGCCAGCATCGAGGGGCGGGGAGGTTCCACAGATACGCAGTATTTT	CASIEGRGGSTDTQYF
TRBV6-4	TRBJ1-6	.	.	TGTGCCAGCAGCAGGGACTACGGGAATTCACCCCTCCACTTT	CASSRDYGNSPLHF
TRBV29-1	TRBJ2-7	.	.	TGCAGCGTTGAAGATCGTCAGACACCTTCCTACGAGCAGTACTTC	CSVEDRQTPSYEQYF
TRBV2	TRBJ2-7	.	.	TGTGCCAGCAGTAGACTTGCCAGCCCACCCTACGAGCAGTACTTC	CASSRLASPPYEQYF
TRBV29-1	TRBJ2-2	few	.	TGCAGCGTAGTCCTGAGACACAACACCGGGGAGCTGTTTTTT	CSVVLRHNTGELFF
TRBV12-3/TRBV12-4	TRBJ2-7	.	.	TGTGCCAGCAGCCACTTTAGAAGCCACGAGCAGTACTTC	CASSHFRSHEQYF